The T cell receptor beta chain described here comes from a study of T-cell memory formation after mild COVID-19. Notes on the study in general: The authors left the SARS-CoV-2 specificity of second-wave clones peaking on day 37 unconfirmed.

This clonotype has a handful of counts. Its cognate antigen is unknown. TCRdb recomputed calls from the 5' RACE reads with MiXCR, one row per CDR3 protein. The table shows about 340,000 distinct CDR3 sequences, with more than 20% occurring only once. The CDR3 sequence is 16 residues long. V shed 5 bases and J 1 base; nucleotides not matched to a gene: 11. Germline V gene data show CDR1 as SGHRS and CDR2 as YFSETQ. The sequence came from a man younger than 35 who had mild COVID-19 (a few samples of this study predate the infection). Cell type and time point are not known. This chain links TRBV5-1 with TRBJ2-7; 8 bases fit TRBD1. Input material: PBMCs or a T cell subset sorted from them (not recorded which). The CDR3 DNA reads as TGCGCCAGCAGTAAAGGACAGGGATCGAATTCCTACGAGCAGTACTTC. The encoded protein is CASSKGQGSNSYEQYF.